The 7 T cell receptor beta chains listed next were all sequenced from one sample in a study of T cell responses to AZD1222 COVID-19 vaccine. The method was immunoSEQ multiplex PCR; TCRdb's version includes in-frame clones alone and lacks a portion of them. The repertoire holds approximately 180,000 clones, with more than 80% as singletons. Sequencing used peripheral blood, obtained on day 0 of AZD1222 vaccination. The receptor set was obtained from an adult in good health.

On this clone: The sample contains more than one DNA sequence encoding this CDR3. The J gene is TRBJ1-2, the V gene TRBV30; 7 bases fit TRBD1. CDR1 GTSNPN and CDR2 SVGIG come from the germline V gene (reference sequence). The CDR3 extends over 12 amino acids. Trimming at V came to 5 bases and at J to 4 bases, leaving 4 bases not matched to a gene. The DNA for the CDR3 is TGTGCCTGGGACAGGGCTTCCTATGGCTACACCTTC. Protein product: CAWDRASYGYTF.

The V gene is TRBV21-1, the J gene TRBJ2-7. TRBV21-1 is annotated as a pseudogene. This CDR3 contains 12 residues. The CDR3 region has the DNA TGTGCCAGCAGCAAAGCGCCCTACGAGCAGTACTTC. Protein: CASSKAPYEQYF.

This clone was observed a few times. The V and J genes are TRBV3-1 (or the pseudogene TRBV3-2) and TRBJ2-1; TRBD1 aligns across 8 bases. V lost 4 bases and J lost 3; bases outside the gene matches: 8. CDR3 length: 16 residues. Germline V lookup: CDR1 LGHDT, CDR2 YNNKEL (reference sequence). CDR3 DNA sequence: TGTGCCAGCAGCCCTTACCAGGGGGCTGTCTACAATGAGCAGTTCTTC. It yields the protein CASSPYQGAVYNEQFF.

The J gene is TRBJ1-4, the V gene TRBV14; D gene unclear. The CDR3 contains 14 residues. Germline CDR1 SGHDN, CDR2 FVKESK. Trimming stripped 3 bases from V and 0 bases from J, with 5 bases between. The CDR3 bases are TGTGCCAGCAGCCACGCCGCAACTAATGAAAAACTGTTTTTT. Translation: CASSHAATNEKLFF.

This clone was found once. The chain links TRBV18 to TRBJ2-4, with D perhaps assigned TRBD1 or TRBD2 (6 bases each). Germline V gene sequence: CDR1 KGHSH, CDR2 LQKENI. This CDR3 contains 16 residues. V was clipped by 6 bases and J by 5 bases, with 20 bases between them. In DNA, the CDR3 is TGTGCCAGCTCCCCCCCGGGCTCGGGGGCGGAAAACATTCAGTACTTC. Encoded protein: CASSPPGSGAENIQYF.

The chain carries TRBV10-3 and TRBJ2-3; 8 bases align to TRBD2. The germline V gene has CDR1 ENHRY and CDR2 SYGVKD. Unmatched junction bases numbered 7, after V lost 1 base and J lost 4 bases. CDR3 length: 16 amino acids. CDR3 amino acids: CAISEFGSGESDTQYF. CDR3 bases: TGTGCCATCAGTGAGTTTGGTAGCGGGGAATCAGATACGCAGTATTTT.

The chain has TRBV21-1 and TRBJ2-4. TRBV21-1 is an annotated pseudogene. The CDR3 covers 19 residues. This CDR3 reads CASSNPSQWGIWAKNIQYF. The CDR3 DNA sequence: TGTGCCAGCAGCAACCCATCCCAATGGGGGATTTGGGCCAAAAACATTCAGTACTTC.